The 30 T cell receptor beta chains reported below all come from one sample, sequenced in a study of blood T cell repertoires in COVID-19. Using immunoSEQ multiplex PCR, the repertoire was profiled, and TCRdb retains in-frame clones only, with some absent. The data hold around 250,000 clones, with around 84% observed a single time. The sample consisted of PBMCs or T cells enriched from blood (not recorded which). The receptor set was obtained from a woman aged 45-65 years who had recovered from COVID-19.

V is TRBV9 and J is TRBJ2-1; possibly TRBD2 for D (5 bases). The V end lost 4 bases, the J end lost 3 bases, and 8 bases lay between the germline ends. The CDR3 is made up of 13 amino acids. CDR1 is SGDLS, CDR2 YYNGEE, per germline. DNA of the CDR3: TGTGCCAGCAGCCCCGGGAACTACAATGAGCAGTTCTTC. Residues: CASSPGNYNEQFF. Combining the CDR3 with reference TRBV9 and TRBJ2-1 gives the whole variable domain DSGVTQTPKHLITATGQRVTLRCSPRSGDLSVYWYQQSLDQGLQFLIQYYNGEERAKGNILERFSAQQFPDLHSELNLSSLELGDSALYFCASSPGNYNEQFFGPGTRLTVL.

The chain links TRBV6-5 to TRBJ2-1, with 10 bases identical to TRBD2. The CDR3 sequence is 15 residues long. Germline CDR1 is MNHEY and CDR2 is SVGAGI. J gave up 7 bases and V 6 bases, and 9 bases lay outside the gene matches. CDR3 coding DNA: TGTGCCAGCAGGGACCAAAGCGGGAGGGTAAATGAGCAGTTCTTC. It translates to CASRDQSGRVNEQFF.

In its sample, this clone was seen once. The gene calls are TRBV6-5 and TRBJ2-3; D gene unclear. V gave up 5 bases and J gave up 1 base, with 7 bases separating them. CDR3 length: 13 residues. Germline values: CDR1 MNHEY, CDR2 SVGAGI. CDR3 sequence: CASSREGTDTQYF. The CDR3 bases are TGTGCCAGCAGTAGAGAGGGCACAGATACGCAGTATTTT.

The J gene is TRBJ2-7, the V gene TRBV4-2; 7 bases are shared with TRBD1. Germline CDR1 is LGHNA and CDR2 is YNFKEQ. This CDR3 is built from 16 residues. Trimming removed 1 base from V and 1 base from J; junction bases left unmatched: 7. Written as DNA, the CDR3 is TGTGCCAGCAGCCAAGCCTCCGGGACAGCTTCCTACGAGCAGTACTTC. Its translation: CASSQASGTASYEQYF.

Only a few counts were recorded for this clone. The chain links TRBV24-1 to TRBJ2-2; 7 bases are shared with TRBD1. Germline V gene data show CDR1 as KGHDR and CDR2 as SFDVKD. V was pared by 9 bases and J by 1 base, with 7 bases of the junction left unmatched. The CDR3 is 15 amino acids. As DNA, the CDR3 is TGTGCCACCCGAAAGGGACAGATGAACACCGGGGAGCTGTTTTTT. It yields the protein CATRKGQMNTGELFF.

V gene TRBV10-3 combines with J gene TRBJ1-1; a weak D match, TRBD1 (6 bases). CDR1 and CDR2 from the germline V gene are ENHRY and SYGVKD. V shed 6 bases and J shed 1 base, with 12 bases lying between them. The CDR3 has 14 residues. The chain's CDR3 is CAIRGTSENTEAFF. The CDR3 nucleotides read TGTGCCATCAGAGGGACATCTGAGAACACTGAAGCTTTCTTT.

This sequence joins TRBV15 and TRBJ2-1, with TRBD2 matching over 10 bases. Germline trimming cut 3 bases from V and 8 bases from J; bases unmatched to any gene: 10. The V gene's germline CDR1 is LNHNV and CDR2 YYDKDF (reference sequence). The CDR3 has 16 amino acids. CDR3 sequence reads: CATSSASGSGGDEQFF. DNA of the CDR3: TGTGCCACCAGCAGCGCTAGCGGGAGCGGCGGCGATGAGCAGTTCTTC.

This chain uses TRBV18 with TRBJ2-1, with TRBD2 matching over 14 bases. CDR3 length: 14 residues. Per the germline V gene, CDR1 is KGHSH and CDR2 is LQKENI. V dropped 4 bases and J dropped 9; count of bases not matched to a gene: 2. CDR3: CASSRTSGRIEQFF. CDR3 nucleotides: TGTGCCAGCTCACGGACTAGCGGGAGGATTGAGCAGTTCTTC.

The chain links TRBV28 to TRBJ2-7, with a possible D match to TRBD2 (5 bases). V was cut by 8 bases and J by 0 bases, with 11 bases left in between. The germline CDR1 and CDR2 sequences are MDHEN and SYDVKM. CDR3 length equals 13 residues. In DNA form, the CDR3 reads TGTGCCAGCGGCGGGCCGAGCTCCTACGAGCAGTACTTC. Protein product: CASGGPSSYEQYF.

The chain employs TRBV15 and TRBJ1-2; D is perhaps TRBD1 (6 bases). Germline CDR1 and CDR2: LNHNV and YYDKDF (reference sequence). The CDR3 contains 13 residues. V lost 4 bases and J lost 2, with 8 bases in between. The chain's CDR3 is CATSKDRNYGYTF. DNA of the CDR3: TGTGCCACCAGCAAGGACAGAAACTATGGCTACACCTTC. The full variable domain, its missing parts supplied by reference TRBV15 and TRBJ1-2, is DAMVIQNPRYQVTQFGKPVTLSCSQTLNHNVMYWYQQKSSQAPKLLFHYYDKDFNNEADTPDNFQSRRPNTSFCFLDIRSPGLGDTAMYLCATSKDRNYGYTFGSGTRLTVV.

The V call is TRBV5-1, the J call TRBJ1-1; D is unclear. The CDR3 contains 15 residues. Germline V gene data show CDR1 as SGHRS and CDR2 as YFSETQ. V shed 1 base and J shed 1 base, with 11 bases lying between them. CDR3 loop: CASSLYSTTNTEAFF. The CDR3 nucleotides are TGCGCCAGCAGCTTGTACTCAACCACGAACACTGAAGCTTTCTTT.

Here the CDR3 reads CASSVGAAMNTEAFF. In nucleotides, the CDR3 is TGTGCCAGCAGCGTAGGGGCAGCCATGAACACTGAAGCTTTCTTT. This chain links TRBV9 with TRBJ1-1; D is uncertain. CDR1 and CDR2 (germline): SGDLS, YYNGEE. The CDR3 spans 15 residues. Trimming cost V 0 bases and J 0 bases, with 9 bases left between them.

J is TRBJ2-5 and V is TRBV27; perhaps TRBD2 as D (6 bases). V shed 2 bases and J shed 7 bases, with 17 bases lying between them. Looked up from germline, CDR1 is MNHEY and CDR2 is SMNVEV (reference sequence). The CDR3 runs 15 residues. As DNA, the CDR3 is TGTGCCAGCAGTTTAAAAGGAGGGCCCCTAGGGACCCAGTACTTC. Translated, it gives CASSLKGGPLGTQYF.

The chain links TRBV10-3 to TRBJ2-6; no reliable D call. The V gene lost 5 bases and the J gene lost 0 bases, with 8 bases spanning the gap. Germline lookup yields CDR1 ENHRY and CDR2 SYGVKD. This CDR3 has 15 amino acids. The CDR3 loop is CAISSGNSGANVLTF. DNA for the CDR3: TGTGCCATCAGTAGTGGCAACTCTGGGGCCAACGTCCTGACTTTC.

This clone came up once. The chain is built from TRBV30 and TRBJ1-1; tentative D call: TRBD1 (5 bases). The CDR3 loop spans 14 amino acids. V was pared by 4 bases and J by 6 bases, with 18 bases between. Per the germline V gene, CDR1 is GTSNPN and CDR2 is SVGIG (reference sequence). CDR3 residues: CAWNGGLTKAEAFF. For the CDR3, the DNA is TGTGCCTGGAATGGGGGACTCACGAAGGCTGAAGCTTTCTTT.

This chain links TRBV10-3 with TRBJ2-2, with 9 bases fitting TRBD2. The CDR3 runs 15 residues. Germline V gene sequence: CDR1 ENHRY, CDR2 SYGVKD. Trimming at V came to 2 bases and at J to 4 bases, leaving 2 bases not matched to a gene. This CDR3 is CAISELAGTTGELFF. In DNA, the CDR3 is TGTGCCATCAGTGAGCTAGCGGGAACCACCGGGGAGCTGTTTTTT.

V is TRBV2 and J is TRBJ1-4, with D maybe TRBD1 (6 bases). This CDR3 has 13 amino acids. The germline CDR1 and CDR2 sequences are SNHLY and FYNNEI. Trimming removed 6 bases from V and 6 bases from J, with 11 bases in between. The DNA for the CDR3 is TGTGCCAGCAGGTGGGAGGGGGATGAAAAACTGTTTTTT. It encodes CASRWEGDEKLFF.

This chain joins TRBV3-1 (or the pseudogene TRBV3-2) and TRBJ1-6; 8 nucleotides match TRBD1. V lost 0 bases, J lost 1 base, and 17 bases stayed unmatched. Germline values: CDR1 LGHDT, CDR2 YNNKEL (reference sequence). This CDR3 contains 22 residues. The CDR3 nucleotides read TGTGCCAGCAGCCAAGATCTTTCGAGTCAGGGGGCGACCTCTTCCTATAATTCACCCCTCCACTTT. This sequence encodes CASSQDLSSQGATSSYNSPLHF.

Here the CDR3 DNA reads TGTGCCAGCAGTGAACTTCGGGGATGGGGCGAGCAGTACTTC. It encodes CASSELRGWGEQYF. The rearrangement links TRBV2 to TRBJ2-7; D may be TRBD2 (5 bases). In germline, CDR1 is SNHLY, CDR2 FYNNEI. The CDR3 extends over 14 amino acids. Trimming removed 2 bases from V and 6 bases from J, with 14 bases in between.

V and J are TRBV3-1 (or the pseudogene TRBV3-2) and TRBJ2-7; D call uncertain. The CDR3 is made up of 14 amino acids. The germline V and J ends were trimmed by 2 bases and 3 bases, with 11 bases remaining between them. CDR1 and CDR2 (germline): LGHDT, YNNKEL (reference sequence). CDR3 sequence reads: CASSQLLQDYEQYF. Written as DNA, the CDR3 is TGTGCCAGCAGCCAATTATTACAAGACTACGAGCAGTACTTC.

The chain carries TRBV10-3 and TRBJ2-7, with a possible D match to TRBD2 (6 bases). V was trimmed by 2 bases and J by 6 bases, leaving 20 bases between them. The germline V gene encodes CDR1 ENHRY and CDR2 SYGVKD. The CDR3 is 16 amino acids. CDR3 DNA sequence: TGTGCCATCAGTGAGCCGGGTGGGACTTTGCAGGGCGAGCAGTACTTC. It yields the protein CAISEPGGTLQGEQYF.

The chain uses TRBV4-1 and TRBJ2-3, with TRBD1 identical over 8 bases. The germline V gene encodes CDR1 MGHRA and CDR2 YSYEKL. Trimming cost V 2 bases and J 1 base; bases outside gene matches: 11. The CDR3 length is 18 residues. The chain's CDR3 is CASSQFGRQGAGTDTQYF. CDR3 nucleotides: TGCGCCAGCAGCCAATTTGGACGGCAGGGGGCGGGCACAGATACGCAGTATTTT.

The CDR3 here is CAWSDLDRGGTEAFF. In DNA, the CDR3 is TGTGCCTGGAGTGACTTGGACCGCGGAGGGACTGAAGCTTTCTTT. The V and J genes are TRBV30 and TRBJ1-1; D gene uncertain. Per the germline V gene, CDR1 is GTSNPN and CDR2 is SVGIG (reference sequence). The CDR3 runs to 15 residues. Trimming took off 1 base at V and 5 bases at J, with 17 bases between the two ends.

The J gene is TRBJ1-3, the V gene TRBV28; TRBD1 is a possible D gene (6 bases). Germline-derived CDR1 and CDR2 are MDHEN and SYDVKM. Trimming cost V 4 bases and J 4 bases, with 17 bases left between them. This CDR3 has 16 amino acids. CDR3 DNA: TGTGCCAGCAGTTCTCTGATGGGGGGGCTCGGAAACACCATATATTTT. Amino acid sequence: CASSSLMGGLGNTIYF.

The chain recombines TRBV5-1 with TRBJ2-7; 8 positions match TRBD1. The CDR3 has 14 amino acids. Germline CDR1 is SGHRS and CDR2 is YFSETQ. After removal of 2 bases from V and 4 bases from J, the junction contained 5 bases not matched to a gene. Here the CDR3 DNA reads TGCGCCAGCAGCTTCAGGGGGCCGATGTACGAGCAGTACTTC. This gives the protein CASSFRGPMYEQYF.

CDR3 coding DNA: TGTGCCAGCAGAGCGGCCTTCTCCTATAATTCACCCCTCCACTTT. Translated: CASRAAFSYNSPLHF. The chain is built from TRBV6-5 and TRBJ1-6; D is uncertain. Germline assignment: CDR1 MNHEY and CDR2 SVGAGI. V was shortened by 6 bases and J by 0 bases, with 9 bases between the two germline ends. CDR3 size: 15 residues.

The chain recombines TRBV23-1 with TRBJ2-7, with D possibly matching TRBD1 (6 bases). TRBV23-1 is identified as an open reading frame with a role that is uncertain. This CDR3 has 16 residues. The V gene lost 0 bases and the J gene lost 4 bases, with 16 bases spanning the gap. The CDR3 bases are TGCGCCAGCAGTCAATCCAAATACAGGGCCTGTTACGAGCAGTACTTC. This gives the protein CASSQSKYRACYEQYF.

This clone came up a few times. The chain carries TRBV2 and TRBJ2-7; tentative D call: TRBD1 (6 bases). CDR1 is SNHLY, CDR2 FYNNEI, per germline. With 6 bases removed from V and 0 bases from J, the gap between germline ends came to 12 bases. CDR3 length equals 14 residues. The DNA of the CDR3 is TGTGCCAGCAGGGTGGACAGCCGCTCCTACGAGCAGTACTTC. Its translation is CASRVDSRSYEQYF.

V is TRBV2 and J is TRBJ2-2; 11 positions agree with TRBD2. Germline V lookup: CDR1 SNHLY, CDR2 FYNNEI. Germline trimming cut 4 bases from V and 0 bases from J; bases unmatched to any gene: 1. This CDR3 has 16 residues. As DNA, the CDR3 is TGTGCCAGCAGTGGACTAGCGGGGTCGAACACCGGGGAGCTGTTTTTT. Its translation: CASSGLAGSNTGELFF.

This clone appeared a few times. The chain recombines TRBV7-2 with TRBJ1-4; TRBD1 aligns across 8 bases. The CDR3 totals 13 residues. With 2 bases clipped from V and 7 bases from J, the junction kept 0 bases outside the gene matches. CDR1 SGHTA and CDR2 FQGNSA come from the germline V gene. The CDR3 nucleotides read TGTGCCAGCAGCTTAACAGGGGGTGAAAAACTGTTTTTT. Residues: CASSLTGGEKLFF.